This T cell receptor beta chain was sequenced during a study of blood T cell repertoires in COVID-19 (dated by TCRdb to between 2020 and 2021). For the study in its entirety: Samples from collaborators originated in the United States, Italy and Spain and spanned both the acute and convalescent phases of COVID-19. The material from the prospective study consisted of cDNA or gDNA derived from T cells, B-cell-depleted T cells, or PBMCs. Subjects who had been exposed to COVID-19, were actively infected with it, or had recovered from it provided the deeply sampled blood TCRbeta repertoires that made up the dataset. The repertoires were released in a freely available public database meant as a resource for research on the immune response to SARS-CoV-2. Samples were obtained from the ongoing ImmuneRACE study (first 160 participants) and from over 1,000 subjects provided by 6 global collaborators. A de-identified subject ID, COVID-19 status, age in years and sex were almost always included in the sample metadata. Where available, HLA class I and class II types were obtained from metadata supplied by the sample provider rather than from assay-based typing.

TCRbeta CDR3 regions were amplified from genomic DNA by means of the immunoSEQ Assay, a bias-controlled multiplex PCR. The study's processing was this. Nucleated cell counts per sample were estimated from amplification of reference gene primers within the assay. To quantify the absolute abundance of each unique TCRbeta CDR3 rearrangement, sequence reads were collapsed and filtered. For each sample, productive Simpson clonality was calculated as the square root of Simpson's diversity index over productive rearrangements. The source is immuneACCESS, and TCRdb retained only in-frame sequences with V and J called. Part of the clones is not carried over; for the studies checked, unresolved V genes explain less than half of this, and the remainder is unexplained. That table gives V, J and clone size, and the DNA gave D and trimming. The sample contains more than 200,000 clones, approximately 85% of them found a single time. Of the sample, approximately 0.7% falls within the top ten clones.

Each collaborating institution followed its own protocols to collect whole blood in K2EDTA tubes. For TCRbeta analysis, collaborator samples were shipped as frozen whole blood, as isolated PBMCs, or as DNA extracted from either sample type. The study at large found these results: The quantity of clinical and demographic metadata differed by source and by participant and was supplied without curation.

Of note for this clone: This clone's antigen is unknown. No much larger clonotype is one base removed from it; base qualities were not supplied.

The CDR3, cysteine through phenylalanine, is 13 amino acids long. The kept DNA is CDR3 alone, 39 bases in frame from the first base. Per the germline V gene, SGHNT is the CDR1 and YENEEA is the CDR2. V drops 3 bases and J drops 9 bases, leaving 14 bases in between. Input material: peripheral blood. The chain is assembled from TRBV11-3 and TRBJ2-5; no D gene can be assigned with confidence. This TCR was recovered from a human donor in a cohort sampled during active COVID-19. The nucleotides read TGTGCCAGCAGCTTCGACTCCCTATCTTCCCAGTACTTC. Its coded protein is CASSFDSLSSQYF.